This TCR beta chain originates from a study of cytomegalovirus exposure and HLA in healthy donors. Findings and limits, study-wide: Analysis was carried out at a later point, and it linked a missense DCLRE1C variant to TCR beta V- and J-gene trimming. With further analysis later on, most CMV-associated TCR beta chains appeared HLA-restricted.

The PCR used 60 Vbeta and 13 Jbeta primers. The protocol was immunoSEQ multiplex PCR, while the TCRdb copy is restricted to in-frame clones and leaves out a portion. The sample carries about 75,000 clones, around 80% recorded once. About this clone: As yet, its antigen is unknown.

The CDR3 has 16 amino acids. In germline, CDR1 is MDHEN, CDR2 SYDVKM. V lost 5 bases to trimming and J lost 2 bases; unmatched junction nucleotides: 3. This sequence joins TRBV28 and TRBJ2-6, with TRBD1 matching 10 bases. Sequencing was performed on PBMCs. The receptor's source is a man aged 65 to 85 in good health and CMV-seropositive. The CDR3 is CASSTTGGPGANVLTF. CDR3 bases: TGTGCCAGCAGTACGACAGGGGGCCCTGGGGCCAACGTCCTGACTTTC.